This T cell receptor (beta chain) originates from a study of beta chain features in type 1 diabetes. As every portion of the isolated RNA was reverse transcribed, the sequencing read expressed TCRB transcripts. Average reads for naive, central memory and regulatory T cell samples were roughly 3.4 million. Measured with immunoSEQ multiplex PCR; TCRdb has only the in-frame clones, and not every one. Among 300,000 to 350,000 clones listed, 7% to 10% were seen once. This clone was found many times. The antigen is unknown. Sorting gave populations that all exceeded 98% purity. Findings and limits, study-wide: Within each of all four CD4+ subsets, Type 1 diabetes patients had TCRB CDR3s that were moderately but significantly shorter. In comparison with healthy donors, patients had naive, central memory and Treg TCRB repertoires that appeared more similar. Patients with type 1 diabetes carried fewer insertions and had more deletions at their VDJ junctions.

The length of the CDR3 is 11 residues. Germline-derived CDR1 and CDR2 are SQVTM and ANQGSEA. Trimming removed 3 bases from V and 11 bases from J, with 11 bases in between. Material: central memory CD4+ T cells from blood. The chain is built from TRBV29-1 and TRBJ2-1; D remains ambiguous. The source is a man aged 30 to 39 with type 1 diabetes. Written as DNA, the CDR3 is TGCAGCGTTGACATCGGGCTGCAGCAGTTCTTC. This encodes CSVDIGLQQFF.